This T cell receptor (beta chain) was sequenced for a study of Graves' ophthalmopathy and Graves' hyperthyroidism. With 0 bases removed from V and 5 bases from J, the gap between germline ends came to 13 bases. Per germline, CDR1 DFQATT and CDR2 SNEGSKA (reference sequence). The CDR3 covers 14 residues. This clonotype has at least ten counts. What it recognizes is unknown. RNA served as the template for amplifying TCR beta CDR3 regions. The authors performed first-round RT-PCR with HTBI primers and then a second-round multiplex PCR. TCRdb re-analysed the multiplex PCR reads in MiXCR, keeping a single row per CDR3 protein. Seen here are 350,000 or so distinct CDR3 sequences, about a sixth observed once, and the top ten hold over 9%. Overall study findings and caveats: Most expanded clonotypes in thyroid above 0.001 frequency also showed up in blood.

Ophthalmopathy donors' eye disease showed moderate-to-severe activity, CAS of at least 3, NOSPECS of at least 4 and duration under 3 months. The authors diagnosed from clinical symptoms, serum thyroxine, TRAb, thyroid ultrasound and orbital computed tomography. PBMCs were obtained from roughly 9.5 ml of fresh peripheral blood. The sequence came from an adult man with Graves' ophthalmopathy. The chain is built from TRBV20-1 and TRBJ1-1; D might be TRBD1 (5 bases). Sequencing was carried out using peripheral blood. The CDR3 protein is CSARDPPGITEAFF. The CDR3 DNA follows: TGCAGTGCTAGAGATCCCCCAGGGATAACTGAAGCTTTCTTT.